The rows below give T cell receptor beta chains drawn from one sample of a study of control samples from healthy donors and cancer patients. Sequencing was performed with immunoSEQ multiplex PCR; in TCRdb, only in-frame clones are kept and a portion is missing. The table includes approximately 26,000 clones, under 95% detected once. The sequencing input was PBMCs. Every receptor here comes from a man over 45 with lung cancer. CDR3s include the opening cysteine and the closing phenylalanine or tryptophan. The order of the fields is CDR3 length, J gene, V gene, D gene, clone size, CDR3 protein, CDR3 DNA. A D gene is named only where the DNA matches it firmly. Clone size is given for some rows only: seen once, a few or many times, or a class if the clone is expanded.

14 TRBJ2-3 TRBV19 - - CASSQAVSTDTQYF TGTGCCAGTTCCCAGGCGGTTAGCACAGATACGCAGTATTTT
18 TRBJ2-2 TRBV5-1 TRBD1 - CASSWRPGQGADTGELFF TGCGCCAGCAGCTGGAGACCGGGACAGGGCGCGGACACCGGGGAGCTGTTTTTT
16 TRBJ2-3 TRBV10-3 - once CAISESVGGNTDTQYF TGTGCCATCAGTGAGTCAGTGGGGGGCAACACAGATACGCAGTATTTT
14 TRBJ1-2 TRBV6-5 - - CASTRFLQQPVYTF TGTGCCAGCACCCGCTTTTTGCAGCAACCTGTGTACACCTTC
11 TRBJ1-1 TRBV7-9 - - CASSQATEAFF TGTGCCAGCAGTCAGGCCACTGAAGCTTTCTTT
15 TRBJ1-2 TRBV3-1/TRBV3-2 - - CASSLGKGVDYGYTF TGTGCCAGCAGCCTAGGGAAGGGGGTGGACTATGGCTACACCTTC
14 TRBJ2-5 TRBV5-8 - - CASSLRTDQETQYF TGTGCCAGCAGCTTGCGCACGGACCAAGAGACCCAGTACTTC
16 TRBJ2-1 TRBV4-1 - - CASSQVGRYPYNEQFF TGCGCCAGCAGCCAAGTTGGACGGTATCCCTACAATGAGCAGTTCTTC
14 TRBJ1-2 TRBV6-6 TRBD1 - CASSVDRDSYGYTF TGTGCCAGCAGCGTAGACAGGGATTCCTATGGCTACACCTTC
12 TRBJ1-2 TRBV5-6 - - CASSQLNYGYTF TGTGCCAGCAGTCAACTTAACTATGGCTACACCTTC